This T cell receptor beta chain is drawn from a study of cytomegalovirus exposure and HLA in healthy donors. Overall study results and limits: A missense variant in DCLRE1C was later tied to TCR beta V- and J-gene trimming.

A multiplex PCR was run with 60 Vbeta primers and 13 Jbeta primers. Sequencing used immunoSEQ multiplex PCR; TCRdb keeps in-frame clones, though not all of them. The repertoire holds some 76,000 clones, with about 88% as singletons. The CDR3 is 13 residues long. Germline V lookup: CDR1 SEHNR, CDR2 FQNEAQ (reference sequence). Of note for this clone: The antigen is undetermined. The junction does not match germline at one end; this may be a read error.

This clonotype was sampled from a woman between 45 and 60 years old in good health and CMV-seronegative. Sequences were obtained from PBMCs. The chain uses TRBV7-9 and TRBJ1-1; weak D call: TRBD1 (6 bases). CDR3 region: CSSIHRENTEAFF. As DNA, the CDR3 is TGTTCCAGCATCCACAGGGAGAACACTGAAGCTTTCTTT. Variable domain in full (rest from reference TRBV7-9 and TRBJ1-1): DTGVSQNPRHKITKRGQNVTFRCDPISEHNRLYWYRQTLGQGPEFLTYFQNEAQLEKSRLLSDRFSAERPKGSFSTLEIQRTEQGDSAMYLCSSIHRENTEAFFGQGTRLTVV.